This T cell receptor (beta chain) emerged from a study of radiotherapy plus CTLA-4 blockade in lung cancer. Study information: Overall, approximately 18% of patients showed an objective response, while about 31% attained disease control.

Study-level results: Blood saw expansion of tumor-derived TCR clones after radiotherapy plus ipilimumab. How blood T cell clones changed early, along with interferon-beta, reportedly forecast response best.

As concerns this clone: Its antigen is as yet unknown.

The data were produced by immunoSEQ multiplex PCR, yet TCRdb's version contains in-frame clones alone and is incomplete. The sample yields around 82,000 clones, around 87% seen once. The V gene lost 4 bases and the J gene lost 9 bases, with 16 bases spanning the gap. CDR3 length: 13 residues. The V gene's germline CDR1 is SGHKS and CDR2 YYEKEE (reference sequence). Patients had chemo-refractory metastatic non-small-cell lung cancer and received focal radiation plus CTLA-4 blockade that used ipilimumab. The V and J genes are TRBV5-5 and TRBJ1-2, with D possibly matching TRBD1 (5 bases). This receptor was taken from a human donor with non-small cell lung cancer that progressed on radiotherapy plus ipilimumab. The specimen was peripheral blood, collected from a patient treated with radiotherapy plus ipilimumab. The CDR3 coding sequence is TGTGCCAGCAGCATCGGGGCCCGGGAGAGCTACACCTTC. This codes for CASSIGARESYTF.